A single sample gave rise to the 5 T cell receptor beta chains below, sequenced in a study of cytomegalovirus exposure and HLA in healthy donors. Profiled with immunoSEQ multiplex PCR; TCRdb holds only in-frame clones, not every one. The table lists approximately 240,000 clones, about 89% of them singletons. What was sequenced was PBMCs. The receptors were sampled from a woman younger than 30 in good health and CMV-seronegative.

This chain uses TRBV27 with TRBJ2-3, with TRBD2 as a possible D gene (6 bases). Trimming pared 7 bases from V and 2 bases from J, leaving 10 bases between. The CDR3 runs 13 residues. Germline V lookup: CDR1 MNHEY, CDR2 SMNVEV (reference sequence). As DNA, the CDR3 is TGTGCCAGCACACGCGGGAACACAGATACGCAGTATTTT. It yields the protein CASTRGNTDTQYF.

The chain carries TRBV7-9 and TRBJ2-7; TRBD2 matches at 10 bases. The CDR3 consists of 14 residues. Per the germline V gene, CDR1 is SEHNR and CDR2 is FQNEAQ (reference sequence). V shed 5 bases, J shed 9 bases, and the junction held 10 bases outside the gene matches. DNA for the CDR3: TGTGCCAGCAGCCGTACTAGCGGGGTCTTTAGGCAGTACTTC. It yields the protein CASSRTSGVFRQYF.

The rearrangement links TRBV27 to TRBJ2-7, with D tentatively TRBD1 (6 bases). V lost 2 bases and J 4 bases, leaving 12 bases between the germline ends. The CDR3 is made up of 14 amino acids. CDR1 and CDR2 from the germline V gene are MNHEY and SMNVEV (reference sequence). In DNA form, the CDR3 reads TGTGCCAGCAGTTTAGACAGGTCCACTTACGAGCAGTACTTC. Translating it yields CASSLDRSTYEQYF.

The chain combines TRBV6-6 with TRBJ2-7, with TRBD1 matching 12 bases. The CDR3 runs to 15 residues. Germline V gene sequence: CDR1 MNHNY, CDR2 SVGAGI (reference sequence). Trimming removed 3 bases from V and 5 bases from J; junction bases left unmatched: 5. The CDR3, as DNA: TGTGCCAGCAGTTATGATGGGACAGGGGGCGACGAGCAGTACTTC. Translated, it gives CASSYDGTGGDEQYF.

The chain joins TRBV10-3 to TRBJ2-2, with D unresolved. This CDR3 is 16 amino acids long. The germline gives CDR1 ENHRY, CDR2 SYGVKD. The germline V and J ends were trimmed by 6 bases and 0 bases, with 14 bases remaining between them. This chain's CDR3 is CAIRTMAAANTGELFF. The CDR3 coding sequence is TGTGCCATCAGGACCATGGCGGCTGCGAACACCGGGGAGCTGTTTTTT.